One sample yielded the 11 T cell receptor beta chains listed below, sequenced in a study of intratumoral heterogeneity in liver cancer. Libraries were prepared by immunoSEQ multiplex PCR; TCRdb keeps only in-frame clonotypes and omits some of them. The repertoire holds about 20,000 clones, with roughly 73% as singletons. This specimen was tumor-adjacent normal tissue, taken before any cancer treatment. The receptors derive from a woman aged 70-85 years with hepatocellular carcinoma.

V gene TRBV24-1 combines with J gene TRBJ2-5; D possibly corresponds to TRBD1 (5 bases). The V end lost 3 bases, the J end lost 6 bases, and 16 bases lay between the germline ends. The CDR3 consists of 15 residues. Germline V gives CDR1 KGHDR, CDR2 SFDVKD. As DNA, the CDR3 is TGTGCCACCAGTGATCCAGTCCAGGGCCGAAAGACCCAGTACTTC. Protein product: CATSDPVQGRKTQYF.

The rearrangement links TRBV24-1 to TRBJ2-1; the match to TRBD1 covers 9 bases. The CDR3 covers 13 residues. V shed 10 bases and J 5 bases; nucleotides not matched to a gene: 5. Germline V gene lookup returns CDR1 KGHDR and CDR2 SFDVKD. This chain's CDR3 is CATGDRVHNEQFF. The CDR3 nucleotides read TGTGCCACAGGGGACAGGGTACACAATGAGCAGTTCTTC.

Only a few counts were recorded for this clone. The chain employs TRBV30 and TRBJ2-7; 9 nucleotides match TRBD1. Losses at the gene ends were 5 bases for V and 0 bases for J; bases not matched to a gene: 5. The CDR3 is made up of 14 amino acids. Germline assignment: CDR1 GTSNPN and CDR2 SVGIG (reference sequence). The CDR3 is CAWASGQGSYEQYF. The CDR3 coding sequence is TGTGCCTGGGCCTCGGGACAGGGCTCCTACGAGCAGTACTTC.

J is TRBJ2-1 and V is TRBV6-5, with D possibly TRBD1 on 6 matching bases. The ends were cut back, 9 bases at V and 0 bases at J, with 12 bases in the middle. Germline loops: CDR1 MNHEY, CDR2 SVGAGI. This CDR3 has 14 residues. The CDR3, as DNA: TGTGCCAGTCAGGGGCAGAGCTCCTACAATGAGCAGTTCTTC. Its protein product is CASQGQSSYNEQFF.

The chain joins TRBV5-1 to TRBJ2-2; TRBD1 aligns across 9 bases. The V gene's germline CDR1 is SGHRS and CDR2 YFSETQ. J was trimmed by 6 bases and V by 1 base; bases with no gene match: 10. The CDR3 totals 17 residues. CDR3 DNA: TGCGCCAGCAGCTTGACTCCCTGGGACAGGGCTTCCGGGGAGCTGTTTTTT. Translating gives CASSLTPWDRASGELFF.

The V call is TRBV19, the J call TRBJ1-5, with no clear D. CDR3 length: 15 residues. V lost 3 bases and J 1 base, leaving 10 bases between the germline ends. In germline, CDR1 is LNHDA, CDR2 SQIVND (reference sequence). CDR3 in DNA: TGTGCCAGTAGTATTCTCAGTTTCAGCAATCAGCCCCAGCATTTT. Translation gives CASSILSFSNQPQHF.

This rearrangement joins TRBV19 to TRBJ1-6, with TRBD1 as a possible D gene (5 bases). The germline V and J ends were trimmed by 6 bases and 3 bases, with 12 bases remaining between them. The germline CDR1 and CDR2 sequences are LNHDA and SQIVND (reference sequence). This CDR3 spans 15 amino acids. CDR3 bases: TGTGCCAGTAGAATCGCGGGACGCTATAATTCACCCCTCCACTTT. This gives the protein CASRIAGRYNSPLHF.

The DNA of the CDR3 is TGTGCCAGCCGCGGGCTGTCCGATACGCAGTATTTT. Its protein is CASRGLSDTQYF. The chain has TRBV12-3 or TRBV12-4 and TRBJ2-3; TRBD2 might be the D (5 bases). V was pared by 8 bases and J by 6 bases, with 12 bases between. The CDR3 spans 12 residues.

This clone was observed a handful of times. J is TRBJ2-7 and V is TRBV5-1, with D tentatively TRBD1 (5 bases). The CDR3 has 13 amino acids. The V end was cut by 4 bases, the J end by 3 bases, with 11 bases between. Per the germline V gene, CDR1 is SGHRS and CDR2 is YFSETQ. The CDR3 DNA reads as TGCGCCAGCAGCAAAGAGGACAACTACGAGCAGTACTTC. Encoded protein: CASSKEDNYEQYF.

In nucleotides, the CDR3 is TGTGCCAGCAGTCCCTCAAACTACAATGAGCAGTTCTTC. Its translation: CASSPSNYNEQFF. This chain joins TRBV27 and TRBJ2-1; D gene ambiguous. Trimming pared 5 bases from V and 3 bases from J, leaving 8 bases between. The germline V gene encodes CDR1 MNHEY and CDR2 SMNVEV (reference sequence). The CDR3 is 13 amino acids.

This clone was observed once. This sequence joins TRBV4-1 and TRBJ1-2, with 12 bases fitting TRBD1. CDR1 and CDR2 from the germline V gene are MGHRA and YSYEKL. The J segment lost 3 bases and the V segment lost 3 bases, leaving 17 bases of the junction unmatched. The CDR3 runs to 20 residues. The CDR3 DNA reads as TGCGCCAGCAGCCATTATGGAGGTGGGACAGGGGGCGCCGGGGACTATGGCTACACCTTC. Its translation is CASSHYGGGTGGAGDYGYTF.